The rows below give T cell receptor beta chains drawn from one sample of a study of CD8 T cells in ankylosing spondylitis. One entry per CDR3 protein results from TCRdb running MiXCR on the 5' RACE reads. The sample holds roughly 700,000 distinct CDR3 sequences, 15% to 20% seen once. Sample: blood, either unsorted or a sorted T cell fraction (not recorded which). These receptor sequences come from a male donor with ankylosing spondylitis. Each CDR3 is given with its conserved first and last residue. A D gene is named only where the DNA matches it firmly. Clone size is shown for a subset of rows, as once, few, many or a class of expanded clone.

few,TRBV9,TRBD1,TRBJ2-2,TGTGCCAGCAGCCACCGACAGGGGGGGAACACCGGGGAGCTGTTTTTT,CASSHRQGGNTGELFF
few,TRBV30,-,TRBJ1-2,TGTGCCTGGAGTGTGGGGGGTACTAATGGCTACACCTTC,CAWSVGGTNGYTF
few,TRBV24-1,-,TRBJ2-3,TGTGCCACCAGTGATCCCTCCCACTTCGGCGGTACAGATACGCAGTATTTT,CATSDPSHFGGTDTQYF
-,TRBV5-1,TRBD1,TRBJ2-1,TGCGCCAGCAGCCTGTACCAGGGGGCGGCTATTGAGCAGTTCTTC,CASSLYQGAAIEQFF
few,TRBV20-1,TRBD1,TRBJ1-5,TGCAGTGCTATCACCCAACAGGGGGCTGAACAGCCCCAGCATTTT,CSAITQQGAEQPQHF
-,TRBV6-1,TRBD1,TRBJ2-7,TGTGCCAGCAGACCGACAGGGTTCTACGAGCAGTACTTC,CASRPTGFYEQYF
-,TRBV7-9,TRBD1,TRBJ2-7,TGTGCCAGCAGTCGGACGGAACCGGGACAGGGATCCTACGAGCAGTACTTC,CASSRTEPGQGSYEQYF
few,TRBV27,TRBD1,TRBJ1-2,TGTGCCAGCAGTAAGCGGCAGGGGGCGTATGGCTACACCTTC,CASSKRQGAYGYTF
-,TRBV20-1,-,TRBJ2-2,TGCAGTGCTAGAGAAACGGGGAAAGCGAACACCGGGGAGCTGTTTTTT,CSARETGKANTGELFF
few,TRBV30,TRBD1,TRBJ2-1,TGTGCCTGGAGTCCGGGACAGGGTATTGATGAGCAGTTCTTC,CAWSPGQGIDEQFF
-,TRBV18,-,TRBJ1-2,TGTGCCAGCTCACCAGGGGGCGCGAGGAATGGCTACACCTTC,CASSPGGARNGYTF
few,TRBV12-3/TRBV12-4,TRBD2,TRBJ2-4,TGTGCCAGCAGTTTAGGGGGGAGGGGCCTGGACATTCAGTACTTC,CASSLGGRGLDIQYF
-,TRBV19,-,TRBJ1-1,TGTGCCAGTAGTTTTGGACAGAAGAACACTGAAGCTCTCTTT,CASSFGQKNTEALF
-,TRBV11-1,-,TRBJ1-5,TGTGCCAGCAGCCCAACACCCAACAGGGATGGGGGGCATCAGCCCCAGCATTTT,CASSPTPNRDGGHQPQHF
-,TRBV12-3/TRBV12-4,TRBD1,TRBJ2-4,TGTGCCAGCAGTCCCCGGGACAGGGGGAACATTCAGTACTTC,CASSPRDRGNIQYF
-,TRBV20-1,TRBD2,TRBJ2-1,TGCAGTGCTAGAAGGACTAGCGATGAGCAGTTCTTC,CSARRTSDEQFF
-,TRBV5-1,TRBD1,TRBJ2-5,TGCGCCAGCAGCTCCCTACCGGGACAGGGAGAGACCCAGTACTTC,CASSSLPGQGETQYF
few,TRBV4-1,-,TRBJ1-5,TGCGCCAGCAGCCAAGTAGATTTGGGGCGGAATCAGCCCCAGCATTTT,CASSQVDLGRNQPQHF
-,TRBV5-1,TRBD2,TRBJ2-3,TGCGCCAGCAGCTTGCCAGCGGGGGCAGGGGATACGCAGTATTTT,CASSLPAGAGDTQYF
few,TRBV7-9,-,TRBJ2-7,TGTGCCAGCAGTATTCAGGGGGGGGAGCAGTACTTC,CASSIQGGEQYF
few,TRBV14,-,TRBJ2-7,TGTGCCAGCTCTGAAACCCCCGGCTACGAGCAGTACTTC,CASSETPGYEQYF
-,TRBV7-9,-,TRBJ1-1,TGTGCCAGCAGCTTTGGACTCAGGAACACTGAAGCTTTCTTT,CASSFGLRNTEAFF
-,TRBV7-9,-,TRBJ2-7,TGTGCCAGCAGCGTCCGGGGTCGGACTACCTACGAGCAGTACTTC,CASSVRGRTTYEQYF
-,TRBV20-1,TRBD1,TRBJ2-7,TGCAGTGCTCAAAACCGGGACAGGGCCTACGAGCAGTACTTC,CSAQNRDRAYEQYF
-,TRBV7-9,TRBD1,TRBJ2-3,TGTGCCAGCAGCGAGGGGGCAGAGAAGCAGTATTTT,CASSEGAEKQYF
few,TRBV6-1,-,TRBJ2-3,TGTGCCAGCCTGACTCCGGGTGGGGATACGCAGTATTTT,CASLTPGGDTQYF
few,TRBV12-3/TRBV12-4,TRBD1,TRBJ1-6,TGTGCCAGCAGTCCAGATCGGTGGGGGGCGACAGGGTATAATTCACCCCTCCACTTT,CASSPDRWGATGYNSPLHF
few,TRBV9,-,TRBJ2-7,TGTGCCAGCAGCGTAGGATTGGGCACCACCTACGAGCAGTACTTC,CASSVGLGTTYEQYF
few,TRBV5-5,TRBD1,TRBJ1-1,TGTGCCAGCAACAGGGGGAACACTGAAGCTTTCTTT,CASNRGNTEAFF
few,TRBV11-2,-,TRBJ2-5,TGTGCCAGCAGCTATGCAGTTGAGAGGACCCAGTACTTC,CASSYAVERTQYF
-,TRBV5-1,TRBD1,TRBJ1-6,TGCGCCAGCAGCCCCAGGACAGGGGGTGATTCACCCCTCCACTTT,CASSPRTGGDSPLHF
-,TRBV20-1,TRBD2,TRBJ2-1,TGCAGTGCCGTCAATAGCGGGAGTGGTAATGAGCAGTTCTTC,CSAVNSGSGNEQFF
-,TRBV12-3/TRBV12-4,TRBD1,TRBJ2-5,TGTGCCAGCAAACTGACAGGGGAAGAGACCCAGTACTTC,CASKLTGEETQYF